This is a list of T cell receptor beta chains from one sample in a study of T cell responses to AZD1222 COVID-19 vaccine. The table came from immunoSEQ multiplex PCR; TCRdb's copy has only in-frame clones and leaves some out. The table lists some 160,000 clones, more than 75% of them singletons. Material: peripheral blood, obtained 28 days after the second AZD1222 dose. These TCRs come from an adult who received the AZD1222 COVID-19 vaccine. Both conserved end residues are part of each CDR3. The order of the fields is J gene, clone size, D gene, V gene, CDR3 DNA, CDR3 protein. A D gene is named only where the DNA matches it firmly. Clone size is shown for a subset of rows, as once, few, many or a class of expanded clone.

>TRBJ1-6|.|TRBD1|TRBV5-1
TGCGCCAGCAGCTTGGCCGCCGGGACAGGGTCTTCACCCCTCCACTTT
CASSLAAGTGSSPLHF
>TRBJ1-2|.|.|TRBV14
TGTGCCAGCAGCCAAGATTCCCCAGGGCCAAGTTCCTATGGCTACACCTTC
CASSQDSPGPSSYGYTF
>TRBJ2-5|once|.|TRBV7-9
TGTGCCAGCAGCCTTCCCCTTAAGACCCAGTACTTC
CASSLPLKTQYF
>TRBJ1-2|.|.|TRBV6-5
TGTGCCAGCAGTTACTGGGGACCGACGAACTATGGCTACACCTTC
CASSYWGPTNYGYTF
>TRBJ2-1|.|TRBD2|TRBV7-2
TGTGCCAGCAGCCAGATGCGCCGCGGTAGCGGGAGGGACTACAATGAGCAGTTCTTC
CASSQMRRGSGRDYNEQFF
>TRBJ2-7|.|TRBD2|TRBV14
TGTGCCAGCAGCCTGGGACTAACCTACGAGCAGTACTTC
CASSLGLTYEQYF
>TRBJ1-5|once|TRBD1|TRBV28
TGTGCCAGCAGGCCCGGGACAGGGGATCAGCCCCAGCATTTT
CASRPGTGDQPQHF
>TRBJ2-1|.|TRBD2|TRBV7-2
TGTGCCAGCAGCTTAGAAACGGGGGGGCAAAATGAGCAGTTCTTC
CASSLETGGQNEQFF
>TRBJ2-2|.|.|TRBV5-6
TGTGCCAGCAGCTTTAGGACCGGGGAGCTGTTTTTT
CASSFRTGELFF
>TRBJ2-5|.|.|TRBV27
TGTGCCAGCAGTTACGGACTACCCCAAGAGACCCAGTACTTC
CASSYGLPQETQYF
>TRBJ1-4|.|.|TRBV29-1
TGCAGCGTTGGCCTCGGGGCAACTAATGAAAAACTGTTTTTT
CSVGLGATNEKLFF
>TRBJ1-1|.|TRBD1|TRBV5-1
TGCGCCAGCAGCGAGGGGACAGTGAACACTGAAGCTTTCTTT
CASSEGTVNTEAFF
>TRBJ2-1|.|TRBD2|TRBV3-1/TRBV3-2
TGTGCCAGCAGCCAAGATCGTAATAGCGGGATGTACAATGAGCAGTTCTTC
CASSQDRNSGMYNEQFF
>TRBJ1-1|.|.|TRBV10-3
TGTGCCATCAGTGAACAGGGTACGGCTTTCTTT
CAISEQGTAFF
>TRBJ1-2|.|.|TRBV29-1
TGCAGCGTCAGGGACGGAGGCGGCTACACCTTC
CSVRDGGGYTF
>TRBJ2-3|.|TRBD1|TRBV19
TGTGCCAGTAGTACCGGACAGGGAAGGACAGATACGCAGTATTTT
CASSTGQGRTDTQYF
>TRBJ1-1|.|TRBD1|TRBV18
TGTGCCAGCTCACCACCGGACAGGGGCCGTTCTGAAGCTTTCTTT
CASSPPDRGRSEAFF
>TRBJ1-1|.|.|TRBV2
TGTGCCCTAGACGGGGGGCCGGGCACTGAAGCTTTCTTT
CALDGGPGTEAFF
>TRBJ1-1|.|.|TRBV27
TGTGCCAGCAGTTCCCGGGACACTGAAGCTTTCTTT
CASSSRDTEAFF
>TRBJ1-2|.|TRBD1|TRBV6-5
TGTGCCAGTACACAGGGGTCCCTCTATGGCTACACCTTC
CASTQGSLYGYTF
>TRBJ1-4|.|.|TRBV5-1
TGCGCCAGCAGCTTAGAGGGAGGGAGTACGGAAAAACTGTTTTTT
CASSLEGGSTEKLFF
>TRBJ2-1|.|.|TRBV12-2
TGTGCAAGTCGCTTAACTAGCGGGGGGGCCGGGGCCTACAATGAGCAGTTCTTC
CASRLTSGGAGAYNEQFF
>TRBJ1-2|.|TRBD1|TRBV15
TGTGCCACCAGCAGGGACAGGGGGCTTGGCTACACCTTC
CATSRDRGLGYTF
>TRBJ2-3|.|TRBD1|TRBV2
TGTGCCAGCGAATCAACAGGGGGCACAGATACGCAGTATTTT
CASESTGGTDTQYF
>TRBJ2-2|many|.|TRBV2
TGTGCCAGCAGTTACACCGGAAACACCGGGGAGCTGTTTTTT
CASSYTGNTGELFF
>TRBJ1-5|.|.|TRBV28
TGTGCCAGCAAGCTTTGGGGGGCCGGCAATCAGCCCCAGCATTTT
CASKLWGAGNQPQHF
>TRBJ2-5|.|TRBD2|TRBV11-2
TGTGCCAGCAGCTTAGAAGGCGGGAGTGGGCCACAAGAGACCCAGTACTTC
CASSLEGGSGPQETQYF
>TRBJ2-6|.|TRBD2|TRBV7-2
TGTGCCAGCAGCTTGAGCGGGGGGAGCTCTGGGGCCAACGTCCTGACTTTC
CASSLSGGSSGANVLTF
>TRBJ1-2|.|.|TRBV5-1
TGCGCCAGCAGCTTGGCTGGGGTAGGCGGCTACACCTTC
CASSLAGVGGYTF
>TRBJ1-2|.|.|TRBV27
TGTGCCAGCAGTCCGGCCCTGACGGCCCTTGGCTACACCTTC
CASSPALTALGYTF